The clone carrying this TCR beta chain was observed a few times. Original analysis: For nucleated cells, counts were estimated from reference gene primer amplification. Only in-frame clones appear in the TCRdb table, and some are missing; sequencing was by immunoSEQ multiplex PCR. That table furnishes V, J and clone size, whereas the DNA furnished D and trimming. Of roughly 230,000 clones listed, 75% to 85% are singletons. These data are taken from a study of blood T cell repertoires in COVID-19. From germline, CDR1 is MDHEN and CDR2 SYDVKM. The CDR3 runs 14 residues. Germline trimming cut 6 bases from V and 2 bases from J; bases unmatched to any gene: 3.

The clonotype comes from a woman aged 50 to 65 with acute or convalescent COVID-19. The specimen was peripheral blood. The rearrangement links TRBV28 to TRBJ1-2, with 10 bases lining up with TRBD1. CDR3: CASSGTGENYGYTF. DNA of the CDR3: TGTGCCAGCAGCGGGACAGGGGAGAACTATGGCTACACCTTC.